The rows below give T cell receptor beta chains drawn from one sample of a study of T cells in Graves' hyperthyroidism and ophthalmopathy. TCRdb re-called the multiplex PCR reads through MiXCR, storing one row per CDR3 protein. The table includes 250,000 to 350,000 distinct CDR3 sequences, approximately 17% detected once. Sequenced: blood. These receptors originate from a woman aged 60-70 years with Graves' ophthalmopathy. The CDR3 runs from the conserved cysteine through the conserved F or W. Size is stated for part of the rows, as once, few or many counts, or as a class when the clone is expanded.

clone size	V gene	J gene	CDR3 protein
many	TRBV20-1	TRBJ1-1	CSAWIGAEAFF
many	TRBV28	TRBJ1-4	CASSPGGGASEKLFF
many	TRBV6-1	TRBJ1-2	CASSYRGGGYTF
many	TRBV18	TRBJ1-1	CASSPGQGALTEAFF
-	TRBV10-1	TRBJ2-3	CASGKTGTDTQYF
many	TRBV20-1	TRBJ2-1	CSAQGGTQLGEQFF
many	TRBV5-1	TRBJ1-1	CASSLGGQGGGAEAFF
many	TRBV7-2	TRBJ1-6	CASSSGNSPLHF
many	TRBV18	TRBJ1-6	CASSPSSGGVSSPLHF
many	TRBV7-2	TRBJ2-7	CASSPILAGGPYEQYF
many	TRBV6-1	TRBJ1-1	CASSQITSEAFF
-	TRBV7-9	TRBJ2-2	CASTVYVGDGELFF
-	TRBV5-6	TRBJ2-3	CASRPSGSSDTQYF
many	TRBV20-1	TRBJ2-6	CSARDVRGSGSGANVLTF
-	TRBV2	TRBJ2-4	CATSDNRGAKNIQYF
many	TRBV11-2	TRBJ2-1	CASSLDIAGGPSYNEQFF
many	TRBV3-1	TRBJ2-1	CASSHKRSRGLYNEQFF
many	TRBV6-1	TRBJ2-7	CASSSTWYEQYF
many	TRBV6-2/TRBV6-3	TRBJ2-6	CASSYPGGITSGANVLTF
-	TRBV20-1	TRBJ2-1	CSARDLTSGSSYNEQFF
many	TRBV6-1	TRBJ2-7	CASSERTSGYEQYF
-	TRBV7-9	TRBJ2-4	CASSLKTTGVAKNIQYF
many	TRBV7-2	TRBJ2-1	CASSLGSGVGNEQFF
few	TRBV27	TRBJ1-2	CASSEAGLGYGYTF
few	TRBV5-5	TRBJ1-4	CASSSTVTQIEKLFF
many	TRBV24-1	TRBJ2-2	CATSPEHTGELFF
few	TRBV14	TRBJ2-5	CASSQDSGAGGPPRTQYF
many	TRBV29-1	TRBJ2-3	CSVERGSTDTQYF
many	TRBV2	TRBJ2-6	CASHSGANVLTF
few	TRBV2	TRBJ1-2	CASSTHDRVGGYTF
-	TRBV20-1	TRBJ1-1	CSAIGQGVSEAFF
many	TRBV12-3/TRBV12-4	TRBJ2-5	CASRSGAEGGTQYF
few	TRBV7-3	TRBJ2-2	CASSLTSDTGELFF
many	TRBV18	TRBJ1-1	CASSPGRNTEAFF
few	TRBV7-2	TRBJ2-7	CASSSGWAERYF
many	TRBV2	TRBJ2-7	CASSETGGGEQYF
few	TRBV5-1	TRBJ2-2	CASSPGTSEGTGELFF
few	TRBV20-1	TRBJ2-7	CSASSYEQYF
many	TRBV7-8	TRBJ1-1	CASRLRVTEAFF
many	TRBV7-2	TRBJ2-1	CASNGGRALEQFF